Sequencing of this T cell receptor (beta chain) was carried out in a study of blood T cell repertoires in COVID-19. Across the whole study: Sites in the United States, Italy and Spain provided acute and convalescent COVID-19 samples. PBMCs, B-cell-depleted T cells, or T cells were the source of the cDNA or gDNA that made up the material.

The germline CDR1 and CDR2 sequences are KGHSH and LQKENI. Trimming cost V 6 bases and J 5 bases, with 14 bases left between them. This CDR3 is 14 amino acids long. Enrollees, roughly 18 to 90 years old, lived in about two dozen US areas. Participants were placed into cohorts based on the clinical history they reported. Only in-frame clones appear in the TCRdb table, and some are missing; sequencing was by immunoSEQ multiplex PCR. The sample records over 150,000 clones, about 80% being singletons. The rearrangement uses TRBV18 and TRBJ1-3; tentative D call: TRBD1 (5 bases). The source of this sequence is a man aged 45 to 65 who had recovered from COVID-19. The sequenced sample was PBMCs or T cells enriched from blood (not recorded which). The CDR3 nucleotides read TGTGCCAGCTCTGCCCCAGGGCCAAGAAACACCATATATTTT. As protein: CASSAPGPRNTIYF.